What follows are 17 T cell receptor beta chains derived from one specimen sequenced in a study of shared clonotypes between healthy human individuals. Sequenced by immunoSEQ multiplex PCR; TCRdb stores in-frame clones only, minus some. The table has 980,000 or so clones, approximately 76% seen once. The sequencing input was memory CD4+ T cells sorted from blood. Stated subset: CD45RA-negative fraction. These receptors originate from a man younger than 35 in good health.

V gene TRBV19 combines with J gene TRBJ2-6; 8 nucleotides align to TRBD1. V dropped 9 bases and J dropped 4; count of bases not matched to a gene: 5. This CDR3 is built from 14 residues. CDR1 LNHDA and CDR2 SQIVND come from the germline V gene (reference sequence). DNA for the CDR3: TGTGCCAGCTCGACAGGGGACGGGGCCAACGTCCTGACTTTC. Protein: CASSTGDGANVLTF.

The genes are TRBV29-1 and TRBJ2-3, with D tentatively TRBD1 or TRBD2 (5 bases each). Trimming cost V 3 bases and J 2 bases, with 18 bases left between them. This CDR3 comprises 16 residues. In germline, CDR1 is SQVTM, CDR2 ANQGSEA. The CDR3 region is CSVDVVEGSPTDTQYF. In nucleotides, the CDR3 is TGCAGCGTTGATGTGGTCGAGGGGTCCCCCACAGATACGCAGTATTTT.

This chain connects TRBV19 to TRBJ1-2; weak D call: TRBD1 (6 bases). CDR3 size: 13 residues. Between the trimmed V and J ends, which lost 5 bases and 4 bases, there was a span of 11 bases. The germline V gene encodes CDR1 LNHDA and CDR2 SQIVND (reference sequence). CDR3 in amino acids: CASSLQGSYGYTF. CDR3 DNA: TGTGCCAGTAGTTTACAGGGATCCTATGGCTACACCTTC.

The rearrangement uses TRBV19 and TRBJ2-1, with D unclear. CDR3 length: 15 amino acids. V lost 6 bases and J 3 bases, leaving 15 bases between the germline ends. Germline CDR1 reads LNHDA; CDR2 reads SQIVND (reference sequence). As DNA, the CDR3 is TGTGCCAGTAGACGGACCGAGAGCTACTACAATGAGCAGTTCTTC. Protein sequence: CASRRTESYYNEQFF.

This chain joins TRBV4-3 and TRBJ2-5; a possible D gene is TRBD2 (5 bases). The CDR3 sequence is 15 residues long. The ends were cut back, 0 bases at V and 7 bases at J, with 15 bases in the middle. Germline-derived CDR1 and CDR2 are LGHNA and YSLEER. CDR3 loop: CASSQDRRGLGTQYF. CDR3 bases: TGCGCCAGCAGCCAAGATCGGCGCGGGTTGGGGACCCAGTACTTC.

The chain carries TRBV6-5 and TRBJ2-2; 11 bases line up with TRBD2. Germline V gene lookup returns CDR1 MNHEY and CDR2 SVGAGI. The length of the CDR3 is 16 residues. The junction had 4 bases not matched to a gene; V was cut back by 1 base and J by 6 bases. The CDR3 protein is CASSYLASGGPGELFF. For the CDR3, the DNA is TGTGCCAGCAGTTACTTGGCTAGCGGGGGGCCCGGGGAGCTGTTTTTT.

There are a few counts of this clone. V gene TRBV5-6 combines with J gene TRBJ2-5, with 8 bases fitting TRBD1. The CDR3 is 13 amino acids. The V and J ends lost 6 bases and 3 bases, in that order; junction bases with no gene match: 4. Germline V lookup: CDR1 SGHDT, CDR2 YYEEEE. The CDR3 nucleotides are TGTGCCAGCAAACGGGGACAGGAAGAGACCCAGTACTTC. As protein: CASKRGQEETQYF. The variable domain in full, completed from reference TRBV5-6 and TRBJ2-5, reads DAGVTQSPTHLIKTRGQQVTLRCSPKSGHDTVSWYQQALGQGPQFIFQYYEEEERQRGNFPDRFSGHQFPNYSSELNVNALLLGDSALYLCASKRGQEETQYFGPGTRLLVL.

This clone was counted between two and nine times. The chain joins TRBV4-1 to TRBJ1-1; D gene unclear. The CDR3 spans 15 residues. The V end was cut by 3 bases, the J end by 10 bases, with 21 bases between. Germline V gene data show CDR1 as MGHRA and CDR2 as YSYEKL. The CDR3 loop is CASSHENRVKVAAFF. Here the CDR3 DNA reads TGCGCCAGCAGCCACGAAAATCGGGTGAAAGTTGCAGCTTTCTTT.

V usage is TRBV28 and J usage is TRBJ2-3; D may be TRBD1 (5 bases). The CDR3 covers 15 residues. Germline V lookup: CDR1 MDHEN, CDR2 SYDVKM. Trimming left V 4 bases short and J 2 bases short, with 13 bases between. The CDR3 nucleotides read TGTGCCAGCAGTTCTAACCAGGGTTCCACAGATACGCAGTATTTT. Its protein is CASSSNQGSTDTQYF.

This rearrangement joins TRBV6-1 to TRBJ2-1; 10 bases line up with TRBD2. The CDR3 length is 15 residues. Germline CDR1 MNHNS, CDR2 SASEGT. V lost 8 bases and J lost 4; bases outside the gene matches: 8. CDR3 sequence reads: CASSYERGGYNEQFF. The DNA for the CDR3 is TGTGCCAGCTCCTATGAGCGGGGGGGTTACAATGAGCAGTTCTTC.

This chain links TRBV5-4 with TRBJ2-3, with D possibly being TRBD2 (6 bases). The CDR3 length is 14 residues. Trimming pared 10 bases from V and 0 bases from J, leaving 15 bases between. Germline V gene sequence: CDR1 SGHNT, CDR2 YYREEE (reference sequence). CDR3 nucleotide sequence: TGTGCCTCCCGGGGGTTTTCTAGCACAGATACGCAGTATTTT. Its protein product is CASRGFSSTDTQYF.

The chain has TRBV7-9 and TRBJ2-5; TRBD1 might be the D (6 bases). CDR3 length: 14 residues. Trimming removed 5 bases at V and 5 bases at J, with 15 bases between. From germline, CDR1 is SEHNR and CDR2 FQNEAQ (reference sequence). Here the CDR3 DNA reads TGTGCCAGCAGCATATCTACAGGGCTGGAGACCCAGTACTTC. It translates to CASSISTGLETQYF.

Only a few counts were recorded for this clone. V is TRBV30 and J is TRBJ2-3, with TRBD2 as a possible D gene (7 bases). The CDR3 extends over 15 amino acids. From germline, CDR1 is GTSNPN and CDR2 SVGIG (reference sequence). V dropped 2 bases and J dropped 0 bases, with 12 bases sitting between them. The CDR3 is CAWSSAGHSTDTQYF. The CDR3 DNA reads TGTGCCTGGAGTTCAGCGGGACATAGCACAGATACGCAGTATTTT.

The chain uses TRBV11-3 and TRBJ2-2; D remains ambiguous. CDR1 is SGHNT and CDR2 is YENEEA in the germline V gene. Trimming cost V 4 bases and J 2 bases, with 8 bases left between them. The CDR3 runs 14 residues. The chain's CDR3 is CASSSIINTGELFF. The CDR3 nucleotides are TGTGCCAGCAGCTCCATTATAAACACCGGGGAGCTGTTTTTT.

The chain couples TRBV5-1 to TRBJ2-5; D ambiguous. Trimming removed 2 bases at V and 1 base at J, with 15 bases between. The CDR3 covers 16 residues. CDR1 and CDR2 (germline): SGHRS, YFSETQ. CDR3 sequence reads: CASSLNSLAGQETQYF. The CDR3 DNA follows: TGCGCCAGCAGCTTAAACAGTTTAGCCGGCCAAGAGACCCAGTACTTC.

This clone was observed a single time. V is TRBV7-2 and J is TRBJ2-7, with TRBD2 matching over 9 bases. CDR1 is SGHTA and CDR2 is FQGNSA in the germline V gene. The CDR3 runs 15 residues. Unmatched junction bases numbered 7, after V lost 5 bases and J lost 2 bases. The CDR3 nucleotides are TGTGCCAGCAGCAGTACTAGCGGGCCCACCTACGAGCAGTACTTC. It translates to CASSSTSGPTYEQYF.

This clone was counted a few times. The chain couples TRBV6-4 to TRBJ2-7; TRBD1 is a possible D gene (6 bases). CDR1 is MRHNA and CDR2 is SNTAGT in the germline V gene. The CDR3 has 16 amino acids. Trimming stripped 7 bases from V and 7 bases from J, with 26 bases between. CDR3 bases: TGTGCCAGCACTAGAGCCAGGGGAATAATACTAGGGGAGCAGTACTTC. This gives the protein CASTRARGIILGEQYF.